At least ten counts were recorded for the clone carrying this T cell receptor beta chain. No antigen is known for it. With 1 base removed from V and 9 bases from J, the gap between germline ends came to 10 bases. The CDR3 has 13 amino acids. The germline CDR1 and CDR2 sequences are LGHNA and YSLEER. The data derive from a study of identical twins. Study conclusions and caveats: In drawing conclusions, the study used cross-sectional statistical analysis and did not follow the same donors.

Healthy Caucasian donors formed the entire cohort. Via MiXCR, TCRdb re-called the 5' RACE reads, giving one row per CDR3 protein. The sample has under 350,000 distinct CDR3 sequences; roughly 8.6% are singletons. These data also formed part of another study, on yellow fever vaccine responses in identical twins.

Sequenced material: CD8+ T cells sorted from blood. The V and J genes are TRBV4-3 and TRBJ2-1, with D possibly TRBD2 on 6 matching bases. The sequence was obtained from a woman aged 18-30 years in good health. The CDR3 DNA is TGCGCCAGCAGCCAAGCTCTGGAGGGTGAGCAGTTCTTC. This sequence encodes CASSQALEGEQFF.